This T cell receptor beta chain appears in the sequencing data of a study of shared clonotypes between healthy human individuals. Study conclusions and caveats: An anticipated effect of sequencing depth on clonotype sharing among donors was recognized.

TCRdb's table, derived via immunoSEQ multiplex PCR, lists solely in-frame clones and lacks some. Counted here are millions of clones, approximately 92% occurring once; the ten biggest clones make up over 0.12%. The J segment lost 4 bases and the V segment lost 5 bases, leaving 7 bases of the junction unmatched. Germline-derived CDR1 and CDR2 are MDHEN and SYDVKM. CDR3 length: 15 residues. Recent acute infections and vaccinations were absent in the healthy HIV-negative adult donors. A note on this clone: What it binds is not known.

J is TRBJ1-1 and V is TRBV28; 10 positions match TRBD1. Sequencing was done on a sample of naive CD4+ T cells sorted from blood. As for subset: CD45RA+ positively selected. The TCR originated in a man aged 18 to 35 in good health. The CDR3, as DNA: TGTGCCAGCAGTACCATGACAGGGGGCACCACTGAAGCTTTCTTT. This encodes CASSTMTGGTTEAFF.